What follows are 6 T cell receptor beta chains derived from one specimen sequenced in a study of tumor-infiltrating lymphocytes in primary liver carcinoma. Scientists recovered RNA and DNA together from approximately 20-30 mg of unsorted bulk tissue. TCR beta cDNA was prepared out of roughly 500 ng total RNA by means of a constant-region primer. Slightly modified ARM-PCR served as the procedure for the TCR beta libraries. These libraries came from three rounds of nested multiplex PCR. The first two PCR rounds used TRBV1-TRBV30 primers with a Cbeta primer, 9 to 11 cycles each. TCRdb independently ran MiXCR on the multiplex PCR reads; one entry per CDR3 protein. Among 47,000 or so distinct CDR3 sequences listed, about 80% were seen once. The sequenced sample was liver tumor tissue from sampling region 3. Subset meaning: tumor region T3, left-lateral pole. The receptors originated from a man between 40 and 49 years old with primary liver carcinoma and hepatitis B virus infection.

Regarding this clonotype: One junction end disagrees with the germline gene, perhaps due to a read error. This chain connects TRBV16 to TRBJ2-7; no clear D gene. Germline V CDR1 and CDR2: KGHSY, FQNENV. The CDR3 contains 14 residues. The CDR3 region is CASSQSNPAYEQYF. The CDR3 coding sequence is TGTGCCAGCAGCCAATCGAACCCCGCCTACGAGCAGTATTTC.

As regards this clonotype: Relative to the germline gene, one junction end is altered; a read error may explain this. This rearrangement joins TRBV2 to TRBJ2-1, with 13 nucleotides matching TRBD2. The CDR3 loop spans 15 amino acids. Germline CDR1 is SNHLY and CDR2 is FYNNEI. The CDR3, as DNA: TGTGCCAGCAGCCAACTAGCGGGAGGGTTAAATGATCAGTTCTTC. Encoded protein: CASSQLAGGLNDQFF.

Regarding this clonotype: A read error may explain this, as a much larger clone is one base away. This rearrangement joins TRBV28 to TRBJ1-3, with TRBD1 as a possible D gene (6 bases). Germline CDR1 is MDHEN and CDR2 is SYDVKM. The CDR3 loop spans 12 amino acids. The CDR3, as DNA: TGTGCCAGCAGTTCCTCTCGGGACACCATAAATTTT. This encodes CASSSSRDTINF.

The chain has TRBV7-8 and TRBJ1-5; perhaps TRBD1 as D (5 bases). The ends were cut back, 7 bases at V and 2 bases at J, with 15 bases in the middle. The CDR3 covers 15 residues. Germline CDR1 and CDR2: SGHVS and FQNEAQ. The DNA for the CDR3 is TGTGCCAGCATCTTGACTGGGGCCCGCAATCAGCCCCAGCATTTT. It specifies CASILTGARNQPQHF. The whole variable domain, filled in from reference TRBV7-8 and TRBJ1-5, reads GAGVSQSPRYKVAKRGQDVALRCDPISGHVSLFWYQQALGQGPEFLTYFQNEAQLDKSGLPSDRFFAERPEGSVSTLKIQRTQQEDSAVYLCASILTGARNQPQHFGDGTRLSIL.

Regarding this clonotype: This CDR3 fails to terminate in the conserved phenylalanine or tryptophan, so it likely reflects a read error. The rearrangement uses TRBV6-2 or TRBV6-3 and TRBJ2-2; TRBD1 or TRBD2 may be the D gene (5 bases each). The germline CDR1 and CDR2 sequences are MNHEY and SVGEGT. This CDR3 has 13 amino acids. CDR3: CTSRLGVTGELFS. CDR3 nucleotides: TGTACCAGCAGGTTGGGGGTCACCGGGGAGCTGTTTTCT.

As concerns this clonotype: An end of the junction does not agree with germline; a read error may underlie this. The CDR3: CTSGKSGITLF. The DNA for the CDR3 is TGTACCAGCGGAAAGAGCGGGATTACGCTCTTC. The chain has TRBV12-3 or TRBV12-4 and TRBJ2-1, with 7 bases matching TRBD2. The CDR3 extends over 11 amino acids.